A selection of T cell receptor beta chains follows, all from one sample in a study of blood T cell repertoires in COVID-19. Produced via immunoSEQ multiplex PCR; TCRdb's table is partial and in-frame only. The table shows approximately 390,000 clones, with approximately 89% occurring only once. Material: peripheral blood. These TCRs come from a woman aged 60-70 years with COVID-19, enrolled during active disease. Each CDR3 is given with its conserved first and last residue. D genes are given only for firm matches. A clone size is listed for some rows: how often the clone was seen (once, few, many), or a class if it is expanded.

D	J	V	size	DNA	CDR3
TRBD2	TRBJ2-1	TRBV5-6	NA	TGTGCCAGCAGCCCTACACTAGCGGGGGGACTCTACAATGAGCAGTTCTTC	CASSPTLAGGLYNEQFF
TRBD1	TRBJ1-1	TRBV29-1	NA	TGCAGCGTTCAGGACAGGGGGAGGACTGAAGCTTTCTTT	CSVQDRGRTEAFF
NA	TRBJ1-6	TRBV5-6	once	TGTGCCAGCAGCCGAGGGCCAGGGGAACATTATAATTCACCCCTCCACTTT	CASSRGPGEHYNSPLHF
TRBD1	TRBJ1-3	TRBV7-6	NA	TGTGCCAGCAGCCGACAGGGCCATCGGGGAAACACCATATATTTT	CASSRQGHRGNTIYF
NA	TRBJ2-5	TRBV18	NA	TGTGCCAGCTCACCACTGAGTCAAGAGACCCAGTACTTC	CASSPLSQETQYF
NA	TRBJ1-4	TRBV24-1	once	TGTGCCACCAGTGATTCCTCAGCCAGGGAGGATGAAAAACTGTTTTTT	CATSDSSAREDEKLFF
NA	TRBJ1-2	TRBV7-9	NA	TGTGCCAGCAGCCAAATAGGGGGTCAGGGCTACACCTTC	CASSQIGGQGYTF
NA	TRBJ1-1	TRBV30	NA	TGTGCCTGGACCCGCCACTCGGGGGACACTGAAGCTTTCTTT	CAWTRHSGDTEAFF
NA	TRBJ2-1	TRBV28	NA	TGTGCCAGCAGTTTAGAGCTAGGTGAGCAGTTCTTC	CASSLELGEQFF
TRBD2	TRBJ2-3	TRBV12-5	NA	TGTGCTAGCGGGCTAGCGGGGGCCACAGATACGCAGTATTTT	CASGLAGATDTQYF
NA	TRBJ1-1	TRBV7-2	NA	TGTGCCAGCAGCCCTCGGGGAGGATACACTGAAGCTTTCTTT	CASSPRGGYTEAFF
NA	TRBJ1-3	TRBV7-2	NA	TGTGCCAGCAGCTTAGAGTACCGGGGCTCTGGAAACACCATATATTTT	CASSLEYRGSGNTIYF
NA	TRBJ2-2	TRBV5-1	NA	TGCGCCAGCAGCTCCGCGAACACCGGGGAGCTGTTTTTT	CASSSANTGELFF
NA	TRBJ2-3	TRBV9	NA	TGTGCCAGCGGAGGGGAACGGAACACAGATACGCAGTATTTT	CASGGERNTDTQYF
TRBD2	TRBJ2-5	TRBV5-6	NA	TGTGCCAGCAGCTTCAAAGCGGGGGGCTGGGAGACCCAGTACTTC	CASSFKAGGWETQYF
NA	TRBJ2-7	TRBV5-1	NA	TGCGCCAGCAGCTTGGCCGAACGGTTAATCTACGAGCAGTACTTC	CASSLAERLIYEQYF
NA	TRBJ1-6	TRBV2	NA	TGTGCCAGCCACTCGGGGTTCCTGTCCTATAATTCACCCCTCCACTTT	CASHSGFLSYNSPLHF
NA	TRBJ1-5	TRBV5-1	NA	TGCGCCAGCAGCTTGGACAGTAATAGCAATCAGCCCCAGCATTTT	CASSLDSNSNQPQHF
NA	TRBJ2-1	TRBV14	NA	TGTGCCAGCAGCCAACCCCGAGGGGGTAGCTACAATGAGCAGTTCTTC	CASSQPRGGSYNEQFF
NA	TRBJ1-6	TRBV6-6	NA	TGTGCCACTACAGGGACAACAGATTCACCCCTCCACTTT	CATTGTTDSPLHF
NA	TRBJ1-1	TRBV9	NA	TGTGCCAGCAGCGTACAGGGGATGAACACTGAAGCTTTCTTT	CASSVQGMNTEAFF
TRBD1	TRBJ1-2	TRBV28	NA	TGTGCCAGCAGTTTATCCCACAGACAGGGTGGTGGCTACACCTTC	CASSLSHRQGGGYTF
TRBD1	TRBJ1-1	TRBV7-9	NA	TGTGCCAGCAGCTTAGGGACAGGTTGGGTCACTGAAGCTTTCTTT	CASSLGTGWVTEAFF
NA	TRBJ1-2	TRBV6-5	NA	TGTGCCAGCAGTCCCACTGTTATTGAGGGCTATGGCTACACCTTC	CASSPTVIEGYGYTF
NA	TRBJ1-1	TRBV20-1	once	TGCAGTGCCCACAGGGCGGAAGCTTTCTTT	CSAHRAEAFF
NA	TRBJ2-2	TRBV7-9	few	TGTGCCAGCAGCTTAGTTTCTAGTGTGGGCACCGGGGAGCTGTTTTTT	CASSLVSSVGTGELFF
NA	TRBJ2-3	TRBV29-1	NA	TGCAGCGTTGAAGATAGGGGAACTAGCACAGATACGCAGTATTTT	CSVEDRGTSTDTQYF
NA	TRBJ2-3	TRBV6-1	once	TGTGCCAGCAGTGAAGGGGCAGCCCCTAGCACAGATACGCAGTATTTT	CASSEGAAPSTDTQYF
NA	TRBJ1-3	TRBV2	NA	TGTGCCAGCAGTGCTCTACGAACAGGGCTCTCTGGAAACACCATATATTTT	CASSALRTGLSGNTIYF
TRBD2	TRBJ2-7	TRBV10-1	NA	TGCGCCAGCAGGGCTCCGACTAGCGGGGGACGGCTAAGCTCCTACGAGCAGTACTTC	CASRAPTSGGRLSSYEQYF
TRBD1	TRBJ2-1	TRBV7-3	NA	TGTGCCAGCAGCTCGATTCCGGGACAGGGATCCAATGAGCAGTTCTTC	CASSSIPGQGSNEQFF
NA	TRBJ1-3	TRBV11-3	NA	TGTGCCAGCAGCCGTAGCTCTGGAAACACCATATATTTT	CASSRSSGNTIYF
NA	TRBJ2-6	TRBV28	NA	TGTGCGTCGACCTTTGGTGGGACACCGATCTCTGGGGCCAACGTCCTGACTTTC	CASTFGGTPISGANVLTF
NA	TRBJ2-1	TRBV9	NA	TGTGCCAGCAGCATTGACTTGTACAATGAGCAGTTCTTC	CASSIDLYNEQFF
TRBD2	TRBJ2-7	TRBV9	NA	TGTGCCAGCAGCGTAGGTCGGGGGGGCCTGAATTTGTACGAGCAGTACTTC	CASSVGRGGLNLYEQYF
TRBD2	TRBJ2-7	TRBV4-1	NA	TGCGCCAGCAGCCACCTAGCGGGCTTCTCCTACGAGCAGTACTTC	CASSHLAGFSYEQYF
TRBD1	TRBJ2-5	TRBV5-1	NA	TGCGCCAGCAGTTCGAGGAGACAGGGGGCGAGTTTAGGCCAAGAGACCCAGTACTTC	CASSSRRQGASLGQETQYF
TRBD1	TRBJ1-2	TRBV2	NA	TGTGCCAGTGTTGCTGGACAGGGACGCGGCTACACCTTC	CASVAGQGRGYTF
NA	TRBJ1-6	TRBV28	NA	TGTGCCAGCATCCGTGGGGGGTCAGGTTCACCCCTCCACTTT	CASIRGGSGSPLHF
TRBD1	TRBJ2-7	TRBV6-6	NA	TGTGCCACCCAAGGGACAGTCCTTTCCTACGAGCAGTACTTC	CATQGTVLSYEQYF
NA	TRBJ1-6	TRBV9	NA	TGTGCCAGCAGCGTAGGCGGCTCCTATAATTCACCCCTCCACTTT	CASSVGGSYNSPLHF
NA	TRBJ2-1	TRBV12-5	NA	TGTGCTAGTGGTTTGGGCCCAGGAAATGAGCAGTTCTTC	CASGLGPGNEQFF
TRBD2	TRBJ2-1	TRBV5-1	NA	TGCGCCAGCAGCTCCATCTTAGGCGGGGGTGATGAGCAGTTCTTC	CASSSILGGGDEQFF
NA	TRBJ1-2	TRBV27	once	TGTGCCAGCAGTCCCTATGACTCCGGGAGCGAAAATAGCTACACCTTC	CASSPYDSGSENSYTF
NA	TRBJ1-1	TRBV7-8	NA	TGTGCCAGCAGCTTATCTACAGGGTTAACTGAAGCTTTCTTT	CASSLSTGLTEAFF
NA	TRBJ1-5	TRBV20-1	NA	TGCAGTGCTAGTCCGGGATATAGCAATCAGCCCCAGCATTTT	CSASPGYSNQPQHF